What follows are 26 T cell receptor beta chains derived from one specimen sequenced in a study of blood T cell repertoires in COVID-19 (dated by TCRdb to the early 2020s). Preparation of the library involved the immunoSEQ multiplex PCR assay. As stored in TCRdb, this immuneACCESS dataset retains in-frame rearrangements with V and J assigned. A fraction of the clones does not appear; measured against another copy, unresolved V genes explain less than half of the discrepancy, and the remainder lacks a known reason. Recorded for this sample are 250,000 to 350,000 clones; approximately 90% of them occurred a single time. Of the sample, around an eighth is held by the ten largest clones. The sequenced material came from peripheral blood. The origin of the receptors is a woman aged 55-69 years with acute or convalescent COVID-19.

This rearrangement joins TRBV7-2 to TRBJ2-3; 11 nucleotides line up with TRBD2. Germline trimming cut 6 bases from V and 8 bases from J; bases unmatched to any gene: 13. Germline V gene lookup returns CDR1 SGHTA and CDR2 FQGNSA. CDR3 length equals 16 residues. DNA of the CDR3: TGTGCCAGCAGTTCAACTAGCGGGGGCCCCCCGGTTACGCAGTATTTT. Its translation: CASSSTSGGPPVTQYF.

This clone showed up just once. J is TRBJ1-3 and V is TRBV6-5, with 7 nucleotides matching TRBD1. Germline CDR1 and CDR2: MNHEY and SVGAGI. The CDR3 length is 14 residues. Trimming took 5 bases from V and 2 from J; bases not matched to a gene: 3. The CDR3 is CASSPTGAGNTIYF. CDR3 nucleotide sequence: TGTGCCAGCAGTCCTACAGGGGCTGGAAACACCATATATTTT.

This chain links TRBV29-1 with TRBJ2-1; TRBD2 matches at 7 bases. The germline gives CDR1 SQVTM, CDR2 ANQGSEA. There are 15 residues in the CDR3. After removal of 5 bases from V and 0 bases from J, the junction contained 7 bases not matched to a gene. The CDR3 DNA sequence: TGCAGCGTTATCGGGGACTATTCCTCCTACAATGAGCAGTTCTTC. Its protein product is CSVIGDYSSYNEQFF.

The chain is built from TRBV7-3 and TRBJ2-4; no firm D call. Germline values: CDR1 SGHTA, CDR2 FQGTGA. V lost 5 bases and J lost 8, with 7 bases in between. The CDR3 is 11 amino acids. CDR3 nucleotides: TGTGCCAGCAGCAACGCGGACATTCAGTACTTC. Translated, it gives CASSNADIQYF.

The V call is TRBV7-8, the J call TRBJ1-2, with a tentative D call TRBD1 (6 bases). Trimming left V 6 bases short and J 4 bases short, with 24 bases between. This CDR3 is built from 17 residues. Per the germline V gene, CDR1 is SGHVS and CDR2 is FQNEAQ. The CDR3 DNA reads TGTGCCAGCAGTATAGGACAGCTCCCCGGACTAGGCTATGGCTACACCTTC. Translation gives CASSIGQLPGLGYGYTF.

The chain links TRBV15 to TRBJ1-5; a weak D match, TRBD1 (5 bases). Germline V CDR1 and CDR2: LNHNV, YYDKDF (reference sequence). The V and J ends lost 0 bases and 0 bases respectively, with 12 bases between them. The CDR3 is made up of 17 amino acids. The CDR3 DNA follows: TGTGCCACCAGCAGAGATAATGGACACCTTAGCAATCAGCCCCAGCATTTT. Encoded protein: CATSRDNGHLSNQPQHF.

This chain links TRBV27 with TRBJ1-5, with D tentatively TRBD1 (5 bases). The CDR3 covers 18 residues. V was trimmed by 6 bases and J by 3 bases, leaving 24 bases between them. CDR1 and CDR2 (germline): MNHEY, SMNVEV (reference sequence). DNA of the CDR3: TGTGCCAGCAGCCAACCGGGCAGGGATAATAGGGACAATCAGCCCCAGCATTTT. This translates into CASSQPGRDNRDNQPQHF.

V is TRBV4-3 and J is TRBJ1-2; the D is unclear. The CDR3 is made up of 17 amino acids. V was trimmed by 0 bases and J by 8 bases, leaving 22 bases between them. Germline V gene lookup returns CDR1 LGHNA and CDR2 YSLEER. The CDR3 protein is CASSQDLYRMESYGYTF. The DNA of the CDR3 is TGCGCCAGCAGCCAAGATCTCTACCGTATGGAGAGCTACGGCTACACCTTC.

J is TRBJ2-1 and V is TRBV18; TRBD1 is a possible D gene (6 bases). The ends were cut back, 3 bases at V and 4 bases at J, with 13 bases in the middle. CDR3 length: 15 amino acids. CDR1 is KGHSH, CDR2 LQKENI, per germline. CDR3 sequence reads: CASSPSTGMYNEQFF. The CDR3 DNA reads TGTGCCAGCTCACCCTCTACAGGGATGTACAATGAGCAGTTCTTC.

This clone was seen only a few times. The gene calls are TRBV28 and TRBJ1-1; 7 positions agree with TRBD1. The junction had 3 bases not matched to a gene; V was cut back by 2 bases and J by 6 bases. The CDR3 covers 13 residues. In germline, CDR1 is MDHEN, CDR2 SYDVKM. The CDR3 nucleotides read TGTGCCAGCAGTTTACACCAGGGGGCTGAAGCTTTCTTT. It specifies CASSLHQGAEAFF. Filled out from reference TRBV28 and TRBJ1-1, the complete variable domain reads DVKVTQSSRYLVKRTGEKVFLECVQDMDHENMFWYRQDPGLGLRLIYFSYDVKMKEKGDIPEGYSVSREKKERFSLILESASTNQTSMYLCASSLHQGAEAFFGQGTRLTVV.

The chain recombines TRBV21-1 with TRBJ2-1; the table's D call TRBD1 went unverified against the DNA. TRBV21-1 has pseudogene status. CDR3 length: 18 residues. The CDR3 region is CASSSLWGDRGPYNEQFF. The CDR3 DNA reads TGTGCCAGCAGTTCTCTTTGGGGGGACAGGGGACCCTACAATGAGCAGTTCTTC.

The V and J genes are TRBV9 and TRBJ2-2; TRBD1 aligns across 7 bases. CDR1 and CDR2 (germline): SGDLS, YYNGEE. V trimming: 2 bases; J trimming: 4 bases; junction bases outside the gene matches: 5. The CDR3 contains 15 residues. The CDR3 sequence is CASSVLQGSTGELFF. In nucleotides, the CDR3 is TGTGCCAGCAGCGTCCTACAGGGGTCCACCGGGGAGCTGTTTTTT. Using reference TRBV9 and TRBJ2-2 for the parts outside the CDR3, the full variable domain is DSGVTQTPKHLITATGQRVTLRCSPRSGDLSVYWYQQSLDQGLQFLIQYYNGEERAKGNILERFSAQQFPDLHSELNLSSLELGDSALYFCASSVLQGSTGELFFGEGSRLTVL.

The V call is TRBV2, the J call TRBJ2-7; tentative D call: TRBD1 (6 bases). The V gene lost 4 bases and the J gene lost 3 bases, with 10 bases spanning the gap. This CDR3 comprises 13 residues. Germline CDR1 and CDR2: SNHLY and FYNNEI. The CDR3 DNA follows: TGTGCCAGCAGTGTTGGGACATTCTACGAGCAGTACTTC. Amino acids: CASSVGTFYEQYF.

The chain joins TRBV19 to TRBJ1-1; the D is unclear. The CDR3 spans 15 residues. Deletions cut 1 base from V and 3 bases from J, with 12 bases between. Germline CDR1 is LNHDA and CDR2 is SQIVND (reference sequence). The CDR3 loop is CASSIAGILDTEAFF. The CDR3 nucleotides are TGTGCCAGTAGTATAGCAGGCATTCTGGACACTGAAGCTTTCTTT.

The chain joins TRBV7-2 to TRBJ1-4; a weak D match, TRBD1 (6 bases). Germline CDR1 and CDR2: SGHTA and FQGNSA. The V end was cut by 1 base, the J end by 8 bases, with 14 bases between. CDR3 length equals 15 residues. As DNA, the CDR3 is TGTGCCAGCAGCTTAGGGGGGCGCGAATCCGAAAAACTGTTTTTT. It translates to CASSLGGRESEKLFF.

The gene calls are TRBV7-6 and TRBJ1-6; D is perhaps TRBD1 (6 bases). CDR1 and CDR2 from the germline V gene are SGHVS and FNYEAQ. Trimming shortened V by 5 bases and J by 4 bases, and 15 bases separated the two germline ends. The CDR3 sequence is 16 residues long. The CDR3 is CASSERQEGYNSPLHF. The DNA of the CDR3 is TGTGCCAGCAGCGAGCGACAGGAAGGGTATAATTCACCCCTCCACTTT.

This clone was seen a single time. The chain employs TRBV5-1 and TRBJ2-4; maybe TRBD2 (6 bases). The CDR3 is 13 amino acids. V lost 5 bases, J lost 9 bases, and 15 bases lay in between. Germline-derived CDR1 and CDR2 are SGHRS and YFSETQ. This chain's CDR3 is CASSVSPEGIQYF. In nucleotides, the CDR3 is TGCGCCAGCAGTGTTTCCCCGGAGGGCATTCAGTACTTC.

The gene calls are TRBV3-1 (or the pseudogene TRBV3-2) and TRBJ2-3; 8 nucleotides line up with TRBD2. This CDR3 contains 14 residues. Germline CDR1 LGHDT, CDR2 YNNKEL (reference sequence). DNA of the CDR3: TGTGCATCCAAGCGGGAGTTGGGGTCAGATACGCAGTATTTT. Protein product: CASKRELGSDTQYF.

The table lists this clone with a count of one. This chain connects TRBV28 to TRBJ1-2; 11 bases match TRBD1. Germline V gene lookup returns CDR1 MDHEN and CDR2 SYDVKM. The CDR3 spans 18 residues. V lost 4 bases and J lost 3; bases outside the gene matches: 13. The CDR3 DNA sequence: TGTGCCAGCAGTTCCCCAAGGACAGGGGGCGGTGGACACTATGGCTACACCTTC. As protein: CASSSPRTGGGGHYGYTF.

V and J are TRBV5-1 and TRBJ1-4, with TRBD1 matching 9 bases. Germline assignment: CDR1 SGHRS and CDR2 YFSETQ. The CDR3 has 14 amino acids. V lost 4 bases and J lost 8; bases outside the gene matches: 6. Here the CDR3 DNA reads TGCGCCAGCAGCGAGGGACAGGGACAGGAAAAACTGTTTTTT. It codes for CASSEGQGQEKLFF.

The CDR3 sequence is CASTKYQTGASYGYTF. DNA for the CDR3: TGTGCCAGCACCAAGTACCAGACAGGGGCGTCCTATGGCTACACCTTC. This chain joins TRBV28 and TRBJ1-2; TRBD1 agrees at 8 bases. CDR3 length equals 16 residues. The junction had 14 bases not matched to a gene; V was cut back by 7 bases and J by 4 bases. The V gene's germline CDR1 is MDHEN and CDR2 SYDVKM.

This clone was counted at least ten times. The V and J genes are TRBV6-2 or TRBV6-3 and TRBJ1-1, with 10 bases identical to TRBD1. This CDR3 has 14 amino acids. CDR1 is MNHEY and CDR2 is SVGEGT in the germline V gene. V gave up 6 bases and J gave up 4 bases; unmatched junction bases: 5. The CDR3 is CASSRDRGRTEAFF. CDR3 in DNA: TGTGCCAGCAGCCGGGACAGGGGCCGCACTGAAGCTTTCTTT.

J is TRBJ2-7 and V is TRBV5-1; D is undetermined. The germline CDR1 and CDR2 sequences are SGHRS and YFSETQ. The CDR3 runs to 13 residues. V was shortened by 0 bases and J by 3 bases, with 7 bases between the two germline ends. In nucleotides, the CDR3 is TGCGCCAGCAGCTTGGGAATCAGCTACGAGCAGTACTTC. Encoded protein: CASSLGISYEQYF.

V is TRBV28 and J is TRBJ1-6; D is uncertain. Trimming removed 5 bases from V and 8 bases from J, with 10 bases in between. This CDR3 comprises 13 residues. Looked up from germline, CDR1 is MDHEN and CDR2 is SYDVKM. CDR3 in DNA: TGTGCCAGCAGTGCCCCTCGGGATTCACCCCTCCACTTT. It is translated as CASSAPRDSPLHF.

The chain couples TRBV18 to TRBJ1-1; TRBD1 matches 9 bases. With 5 bases clipped from V and 0 bases from J, the junction kept 4 bases outside the gene matches. CDR1 and CDR2 from the germline V gene are KGHSH and LQKENI. The CDR3 is 15 residues long. The CDR3 here is CASSLGQGLNTEAFF. The DNA of the CDR3 is TGTGCCAGCTCATTAGGACAGGGGCTGAACACTGAAGCTTTCTTT.

The J gene is TRBJ1-5, the V gene TRBV23-1; 10 bases are shared with TRBD1. TRBV23-1 is classed as an ORF, of uncertain function. V lost 0 bases, J lost 5 bases, and 4 bases stayed unmatched. The CDR3 runs 16 residues. CDR3 protein: CASSQSDGQGDQPQHF. The CDR3 DNA reads as TGCGCCAGCAGTCAATCGGATGGACAGGGGGATCAGCCCCAGCATTTT.